What follows describes a single T cell receptor beta chain. TCRdb's copy holds only in-frame clones and misses some; the assay was immunoSEQ multiplex PCR. The table shows 300,000 to 450,000 clones, with roughly 89% occurring only once. CDR3 size: 13 residues. Between the trimmed V and J ends, which lost 0 bases and 6 bases, there was a span of 9 bases. Germline lookup yields CDR1 LGHDT and CDR2 YNNKEL (reference sequence). This record comes from a study of blood T cell repertoires in COVID-19. The V gene is TRBV3-1 (or the pseudogene TRBV3-2), the J gene TRBJ2-7; D unresolved. Sequenced sample: peripheral blood. The receptor was derived from an older woman with COVID-19, enrolled during active disease. CDR3 sequence (DNA): TGTGCCAGCAGCCAAGATCTGACTCTCGAGCAGTACTTC. Amino acids: CASSQDLTLEQYF.